Sequencing of this T cell receptor (beta chain) was carried out in a study of vaccination and CD4 T cells after COVID-19. Study at large: The stimulating agents, overlapping spike peptides, came from SARS-CoV-2, HCoV-NL63, HCoV-OC43 and HCoV-229E.

Oncomine TCR Beta short-read sequencing was applied to DNA from cultured CD4+ T cells. Extraction of genomic DNA was performed on cultured CD4+ T cells. MiXCR, run by TCRdb on the PCR reads, gives a single entry per CDR3 protein. In the table there are more than 15,000 distinct CDR3 sequences, around 45% of which are singletons. This CDR3 region has 14 residues. In germline, CDR1 is DFQATT, CDR2 SNEGSKA (reference sequence). The V and J ends lost 2 bases and 4 bases respectively, with 11 bases between them. Comment on this clonotype: Antigen: not known.

Specified treatment: roughly 10-day PBMC culture with coronavirus spike peptide pools or control peptides (ViraFEST assay). PCR-confirmed positives ranged from March to December 2020, preceding US Alpha, Beta and Delta variants. PBMCs, plated at a few million per well, were grown in the presence of 9.5 to 10 IU/ml IL-2 and roughly 10 ug/ml peptide pools. What was sequenced was CD4+ T cells from blood, cultured in vitro. This rearrangement joins TRBV20-1 to TRBJ1-4; D perhaps matches TRBD1 (5 bases). The receptor was isolated from a human donor who had recovered from COVID-19. CDR3 coding DNA: TGCAGTGCTAGACCGGGGGGGGTTAATGAAAAACTGTTTTTT. It encodes CSARPGGVNEKLFF.